The T cell receptor beta chain under discussion was sequenced for a study of cytomegalovirus exposure and HLA in healthy donors. 13 Jbeta primers and 60 Vbeta primers were used for the PCR. Clones were sequenced by immunoSEQ multiplex PCR, and TCRdb holds only the in-frame ones, with some missing. The sample table includes tens of thousands of clones. CDR3 length equals 14 residues. The V and J ends lost 0 bases and 8 bases respectively, with 11 bases between them. Germline CDR1 is SNHLY and CDR2 is FYNNEI. This clonotype was sampled from a woman aged 40 to 50 in good health and CMV-seropositive. This chain links TRBV2 with TRBJ2-1; no definite D call. The sequencing input was PBMCs. The CDR3 is CASSEARPEDEQFF. The DNA for the CDR3 is TGTGCCAGCAGTGAAGCTCGGCCAGAGGATGAGCAGTTCTTC.